These 20 T cell receptor beta chains originate from one sample sequenced in a study of cytomegalovirus exposure and HLA in healthy donors. PCR used 60 Vbeta primers and 13 Jbeta primers. Here immunoSEQ multiplex PCR was the method, and the copy in TCRdb shows in-frame clones only, minus some. Among roughly 140,000 clones listed, 65% to 85% were seen once. Source material: PBMCs. Receptors originate from a middle-aged woman in good health and CMV-seropositive.

The chain couples TRBV27 to TRBJ1-5, with TRBD1 matching 7 bases. This CDR3 contains 15 residues. After removal of 10 bases from V and 1 base from J, the junction contained 10 bases not matched to a gene. Looked up from germline, CDR1 is MNHEY and CDR2 is SMNVEV (reference sequence). The CDR3 loop reads CATRRTGVSNQPQHF. For the CDR3, the DNA is TGTGCCACCAGACGCACAGGGGTGAGCAATCAGCCCCAGCATTTT.

The chain couples TRBV4-2 to TRBJ1-5; TRBD1 matches 9 bases. V lost 1 base to trimming and J lost 6 bases; unmatched junction nucleotides: 7. The length of the CDR3 is 16 residues. Germline lookup yields CDR1 LGHNA and CDR2 YNFKEQ. The chain's CDR3 is CASSQGIQGAVQPQHF. CDR3 coding DNA: TGTGCCAGCAGCCAAGGAATACAGGGGGCGGTTCAGCCCCAGCATTTT.

The rearrangement joins TRBV9 to TRBJ2-3; 7 bases line up with TRBD2. Germline CDR1 and CDR2: SGDLS and YYNGEE. The CDR3 has 16 residues. The ends lost 0 bases at V and 1 base at J; junction bases unmatched: 5. The CDR3 DNA sequence: TGTGCCAGCAGCGTAGCCCCGGCGGGGGGCACAGATACGCAGTATTTT. Its translation is CASSVAPAGGTDTQYF.

This chain joins TRBV7-2 and TRBJ1-2; D is unclear. Germline lookup yields CDR1 SGHTA and CDR2 FQGNSA. Trimming removed 1 base from V and 4 bases from J, with 10 bases in between. CDR3 length equals 14 residues. This CDR3 is CASSLVGGPYGYTF. CDR3 DNA sequence: TGTGCCAGCAGCTTAGTTGGAGGCCCCTATGGCTACACCTTC.

As to this clone: A read error may produce the germline difference seen at one junction end. The rearrangement joins TRBV7-9 to TRBJ2-1; a possible D gene is TRBD1 (5 bases). This CDR3 comprises 12 residues. From germline, CDR1 is SEHNR and CDR2 FQNEAQ (reference sequence). In DNA, the CDR3 is TGTTCCAGCAGCTCGGCAGGGAATGAGCAGTTCTTC. Amino acid sequence: CSSSSAGNEQFF.

This rearrangement joins TRBV4-2 to TRBJ2-5; D may be TRBD2 (6 bases). V shed 3 bases and J shed 0 bases, with 11 bases lying between them. Germline V gene sequence: CDR1 LGHNA, CDR2 YNFKEQ. This CDR3 contains 15 residues. This CDR3 is CASSHTGSYQETQYF. CDR3 nucleotide sequence: TGTGCCAGCAGCCATACCGGGAGTTACCAAGAGACCCAGTACTTC.

V usage is TRBV9 and J usage is TRBJ2-5; 10 nucleotides align to TRBD2. Judging by the DNA end, TRBJ2-7 fits better; the J call may be wrong. Germline assignment: CDR1 SGDLS and CDR2 YYNGEE. The CDR3 loop spans 15 amino acids. Here the CDR3 DNA reads TGTGCCAGCAGCCCCGCCGGGACTAGCGATTACGAGCAGTACTTC. This sequence encodes CASSPAGTSDYEQYF.

The chain employs TRBV9 and TRBJ2-7, with D possibly being TRBD2 (6 bases). The CDR3 sequence is 14 residues long. Germline loops: CDR1 SGDLS, CDR2 YYNGEE. V shed 2 bases and J shed 1 base, with 10 bases lying between them. As DNA, the CDR3 is TGTGCCAGCAGCGTCAGCGGGCGGTCCTACGAGCAGTACTTC. Translation: CASSVSGRSYEQYF.

The V call is TRBV27, the J call TRBJ1-1; weak D call: TRBD1 (6 bases). Germline loops: CDR1 MNHEY, CDR2 SMNVEV (reference sequence). The CDR3 has 16 amino acids. Trimming pared 5 bases from V and 0 bases from J, leaving 16 bases between. The CDR3, as DNA: TGTGCCAGCAGTCCAACGGGACAAATGATGAACACTGAAGCTTTCTTT. It specifies CASSPTGQMMNTEAFF.

The chain employs TRBV5-4 and TRBJ2-7; 11 bases agree with TRBD1. This CDR3 is built from 15 residues. The germline CDR1 and CDR2 sequences are SGHNT and YYREEE (reference sequence). Trimming took 0 bases from V and 6 from J; bases not matched to a gene: 5. CDR3 in DNA: TGTGCCAGCAGCTTGGACAGGACAGGGGGCTCCGAGCAGTACTTC. This codes for CASSLDRTGGSEQYF.

Note on this clone: Other DNA sequences in this specimen translate into the identical CDR3. This chain connects TRBV27 to TRBJ1-5; D is possibly TRBD1 (5 bases). This CDR3 contains 14 residues. CDR1 is MNHEY, CDR2 SMNVEV, per germline (reference sequence). Trimming took off 6 bases at V and 2 bases at J, with 11 bases between the two ends. Here the CDR3 reads CASRPGGGNQPQHF. The CDR3 nucleotides read TGTGCCAGCAGGCCTGGGGGGGGCAATCAGCCCCAGCATTTT.

The chain joins TRBV19 to TRBJ2-1; 8 bases line up with TRBD2. Per the germline V gene, CDR1 is LNHDA and CDR2 is SQIVND (reference sequence). CDR3 length: 19 amino acids. V was pared by 4 bases and J by 1 base, with 15 bases of the junction left unmatched. CDR3 region: CASSSTASGLAGSYNEQFF. The CDR3 nucleotides are TGTGCCAGTAGTAGTACGGCCTCCGGGCTAGCGGGTTCCTACAATGAGCAGTTCTTC.

This chain connects TRBV25-1 to TRBJ1-2, with D possibly matching TRBD1 (5 bases). The CDR3 covers 14 residues. V was pared by 8 bases and J by 4 bases, with 17 bases between. From germline, CDR1 is MGHDK and CDR2 SYGVNS. CDR3 sequence: CASLPSQGVYGYTF. The CDR3 DNA reads as TGTGCCAGCCTTCCAAGCCAGGGCGTCTATGGCTACACCTTC.

The table lists this clone with a count of one. The V and J genes are TRBV5-8 and TRBJ2-7; 7 nucleotides match TRBD1. In germline, CDR1 is SGHTS, CDR2 YDEGEE. V trimming: 4 bases; J trimming: 5 bases; junction bases outside the gene matches: 15. The CDR3 extends over 16 amino acids. The CDR3 coding sequence is TGTGCCAGCAGCGCCTTTCGTGTGACAGGGTATGACGAGCAGTACTTC. Translating it yields CASSAFRVTGYDEQYF.

The gene calls are TRBV14 and TRBJ2-3; TRBD2 matches at 10 bases. The CDR3 consists of 17 residues. Germline V gene lookup returns CDR1 SGHDN and CDR2 FVKESK. V shed 4 bases and J 3 bases; nucleotides not matched to a gene: 10. CDR3 nucleotides: TGTGCCAGCAGCCCCAGGTCTAGCGGGAGTCCAACAGATACGCAGTATTTT. Translation: CASSPRSSGSPTDTQYF. The whole variable domain, remainder taken from reference TRBV14 and TRBJ2-3, is EAGVTQFPSHSVIEKGQTVTLRCDPISGHDNLYWYRRVMGKEIKFLLHFVKESKQDESGMPNNRFLAERTGGTYSTLKVQPAELEDSGVYFCASSPRSSGSPTDTQYFGPGTRLTVL.

The chain has TRBV18 and TRBJ2-7; 8 positions agree with TRBD2. Germline loops: CDR1 KGHSH, CDR2 LQKENI. J gave up 6 bases and V 3 bases, and 7 bases lay outside the gene matches. This CDR3 is 14 amino acids long. The chain's CDR3 is CASSPVAGTSEQYF. CDR3 DNA sequence: TGTGCCAGCTCACCGGTAGCGGGGACTTCCGAGCAGTACTTC.

This clone has a handful of counts. The chain is built from TRBV30 and TRBJ1-2, with D unresolved. Germline V gene sequence: CDR1 GTSNPN, CDR2 SVGIG (reference sequence). The CDR3 is made up of 17 amino acids. Trimming left V 0 bases short and J 4 bases short, with 21 bases between. As DNA, the CDR3 is TGTGCCTGGAGTGTCGCAGAGGCTCTTTCACTCCCCTATGGCTACACCTTC. It is translated as CAWSVAEALSLPYGYTF.

This chain connects TRBV27 to TRBJ2-5, with unresolved D. Germline CDR1 is MNHEY and CDR2 is SMNVEV (reference sequence). The V end was cut by 6 bases, the J end by 3 bases, with 5 bases between. This CDR3 contains 11 residues. Written as DNA, the CDR3 is TGTGCCAGCAGAAGAGAAGAGACCCAGTACTTC. Its protein is CASRREETQYF.

The chain joins TRBV15 to TRBJ2-7; no firm D call. Trimming left V 0 bases short and J 7 bases short, with 4 bases between. There are 11 residues in the CDR3. In germline, CDR1 is LNHNV, CDR2 YYDKDF (reference sequence). The CDR3 DNA reads TGTGCCACCAGCAGAGATCGGGAGCAGTACTTC. Its translation is CATSRDREQYF.

The chain uses TRBV9 and TRBJ1-2; tentatively, D is TRBD1 (5 bases). The CDR3 contains 15 residues. Germline V CDR1 and CDR2: SGDLS, YYNGEE. The V gene lost 6 bases and the J gene lost 0 bases, with 15 bases spanning the gap. The CDR3 region is CASTSLDRANYGYTF. The CDR3, as DNA: TGTGCCAGCACCAGCCTTGACAGAGCTAACTATGGCTACACCTTC.